The 9 T cell receptor beta chains below come from one sample, sequenced in a study of blood T cell repertoires in COVID-19. Generated by immunoSEQ multiplex PCR, the TCRdb table keeps only in-frame clones and is missing some. The data show about 14,000 clones, 90% seen once. Sequenced input: peripheral blood. The origin of the receptors is a human donor in a cohort sampled during active COVID-19.

This clone was observed a single time. A read error may produce the germline difference seen at one junction end. The chain recombines TRBV4-3 with TRBJ1-2; TRBD1 agrees at 7 bases. The CDR3 covers 17 residues. CDR1 LGHNA and CDR2 YSLEER come from the germline V gene. CDR3 residues: CTSSQEWGAGGQYGYTF. The CDR3 DNA sequence: TGCACCAGCAGCCAAGAATGGGGGGCAGGGGGACAGTATGGCTACACCTTC.

Worth noting for this clone: The identical CDR3 is also encoded by other nucleotide sequences in the sample. The chain links TRBV28 to TRBJ1-5; 9 bases are a match to TRBD1. Trimming at V came to 6 bases and at J to 4 bases, leaving 10 bases not matched to a gene. CDR1 is MDHEN and CDR2 is SYDVKM in the germline V gene. The CDR3 is 16 amino acids. The CDR3 DNA is TGTGCCAGCAGATATACCTACAGGGGGCAGAATCAGCCCCAGCATTTT. Protein sequence: CASRYTYRGQNQPQHF.

This clone has a single count. CDR3 sequence: CASSQGRGYTF. The CDR3 DNA reads TGTGCCAGCAGCCAGGGGAGAGGCTACACCTTC. The rearrangement uses TRBV4-2 and TRBJ1-2; D is unresolved. Per germline, CDR1 LGHNA and CDR2 YNFKEQ. The ends were cut back, 3 bases at V and 8 bases at J, with 7 bases in the middle. This CDR3 is 11 amino acids long.

This sequence joins TRBV28 and TRBJ2-6; D is undetermined. Deletions cut 5 bases from V and 4 bases from J, with 9 bases between. This CDR3 spans 14 amino acids. Looked up from germline, CDR1 is MDHEN and CDR2 is SYDVKM. The CDR3 sequence: CASSKAPGANVLTF. Here the CDR3 DNA reads TGTGCCAGCAGTAAAGCCCCCGGGGCCAACGTCCTGACTTTC.

The chain links TRBV19 to TRBJ1-2; 9 nucleotides line up with TRBD1. Germline-derived CDR1 and CDR2 are LNHDA and SQIVND (reference sequence). The CDR3 length is 16 residues. Unmatched junction bases numbered 9, after V lost 6 bases and J lost 1 base. CDR3 DNA: TGTGCCAGTAGATCCGGGACAGGGAATATTAACTATGGCTACACCTTC. It yields the protein CASRSGTGNINYGYTF.

J is TRBJ1-4 and V is TRBV18; D not certain. The CDR3 spans 16 residues. V lost 4 bases to trimming and J lost 3 bases, with 15 bases between them. Germline assignment: CDR1 KGHSH and CDR2 LQKENI. This chain's CDR3 is CASSQGSQRANEKLFF. For the CDR3, the DNA is TGTGCCAGCTCACAGGGAAGCCAGCGGGCTAATGAAAAACTGTTTTTT.

The V and J genes are TRBV6-6 and TRBJ2-3; D is undetermined. CDR3 length: 15 residues. Trimming stripped 7 bases from V and 1 base from J, with 15 bases between. Germline CDR1 MNHNY, CDR2 SVGAGI (reference sequence). The CDR3 DNA sequence: TGTGCCAGCACCCCCCGTGACTCCCGCACAGATACGCAGTATTTT. Its translation is CASTPRDSRTDTQYF.

V usage is TRBV28 and J usage is TRBJ2-7, with D possibly matching TRBD1 (5 bases). V lost 6 bases and J lost 0, with 12 bases in between. The CDR3 consists of 14 residues. Germline V gives CDR1 MDHEN, CDR2 SYDVKM. In nucleotides, the CDR3 is TGTGCCAGCAGAAGACGACAGAGCTCCTACGAGCAGTACTTC. Translation gives CASRRRQSSYEQYF.

The chain employs TRBV19 and TRBJ2-1; the D gene is possibly TRBD1 (5 bases). From germline, CDR1 is LNHDA and CDR2 SQIVND (reference sequence). V shed 4 bases and J shed 7 bases, with 17 bases lying between them. There are 15 residues in the CDR3. CDR3 in DNA: TGTGCCAGTAGTAGTGGGGCAAACAGTCGGAATGAGCAGTTCTTC. It yields the protein CASSSGANSRNEQFF. Using reference TRBV19 and TRBJ2-1 for the parts outside the CDR3, the full variable domain is DGGITQSPKYLFRKEGQNVTLSCEQNLNHDAMYWYRQDPGQGLRLIYYSQIVNDFQKGDIAEGYSVSREKKESFPLTVTSAQKNPTAFYLCASSSGANSRNEQFFGPGTRLTVL.